Listed below are T cell receptor beta chains from one sample, sequenced in a study of neurological immune-mediated disorders. TCRdb passed the 5' RACE reads through MiXCR, listing each CDR3 protein once. Found here are more than 35,000 distinct CDR3 sequences, approximately 2.8% of them singletons; the top ten hold less than 15%. The specimen sequenced was PBMCs. The receptor source for this set is a woman aged 45-60 years with multiple sclerosis. The CDR3 runs from the conserved cysteine through the conserved F or W. The D gene is left open where the match is weak. For some rows the clone size is stated as once, few or many, or as a class when expanded; others skip it.

d_call: .; clone_size: many; v_call: TRBV4-1; j_call: TRBJ2-1; cdr3_aa: CASSLVLGRNNEQFF; cdr3_nt: TGCGCCAGCAGCCTTGTCCTGGGGAGAAACAATGAGCAGTTCTTC
d_call: TRBD1; clone_size: many; v_call: TRBV5-1; j_call: TRBJ1-6; cdr3_aa: CASSPVGTGVSPLHF; cdr3_nt: TGCGCCAGCAGCCCCGTTGGGACAGGGGTTTCACCCCTCCACTTT
d_call: TRBD1; clone_size: many; v_call: TRBV6-1; j_call: TRBJ1-1; cdr3_aa: CASNPDRADTEAFF; cdr3_nt: TGTGCCAGCAACCCGGACAGGGCGGACACTGAAGCTTTCTTT
d_call: .; clone_size: many; v_call: TRBV5-5; j_call: TRBJ1-2; cdr3_aa: CASSLEWQGGGYTF; cdr3_nt: TGTGCCAGCAGCTTGGAATGGCAGGGAGGCGGCTACACCTTC
d_call: TRBD2; clone_size: .; v_call: TRBV7-9; j_call: TRBJ2-1; cdr3_aa: CASSPQAGGTYNEQFF; cdr3_nt: TGTGCCAGCAGCCCACAAGCGGGGGGAACCTACAATGAGCAGTTCTTC
d_call: .; clone_size: many; v_call: TRBV7-7; j_call: TRBJ2-5; cdr3_aa: CASSGGQGETQYF; cdr3_nt: TGTGCTAGCAGCGGGGGACAGGGAGAGACCCAGTACTTC
d_call: .; clone_size: many; v_call: TRBV5-6; j_call: TRBJ1-1; cdr3_aa: CASSLWFGGNGNTEAFF; cdr3_nt: TGTGCCAGCAGCTTGTGGTTTGGGGGGAACGGAAACACTGAAGCTTTCTTT
d_call: TRBD1; clone_size: many; v_call: TRBV7-2; j_call: TRBJ1-2; cdr3_aa: CASSFRQGDGYTF; cdr3_nt: TGTGCCAGCAGTTTCAGACAGGGGGACGGCTACACCTTC
d_call: TRBD2; clone_size: .; v_call: TRBV11-2; j_call: TRBJ2-3; cdr3_aa: CASSLQRGGPLPSSDTQYF; cdr3_nt: TGTGCCAGCAGCTTACAGCGGGGGGGCCCCTTACCCAGCTCAGATACGCAGTATTTT
d_call: .; clone_size: many; v_call: TRBV21-1; j_call: TRBJ2-7; cdr3_aa: CASSKYGSGCARTYEQYF; cdr3_nt: TGTGCCAGCAGCAAATACGGTAGCGGGTGTGCTCGAACCTACGAGCAGTACTTC
d_call: .; clone_size: many; v_call: TRBV7-8; j_call: TRBJ2-1; cdr3_aa: CASRIDRTRDEQFF; cdr3_nt: TGTGCCAGCAGAATAGACAGGACACGGGATGAGCAGTTCTTC
d_call: .; clone_size: many; v_call: TRBV27; j_call: TRBJ1-5; cdr3_aa: CASSLSRAHNQPQHF; cdr3_nt: TGTGCCAGCAGTTTATCCAGGGCCCACAATCAGCCCCAGCATTTT
d_call: TRBD1; clone_size: many; v_call: TRBV20-1; j_call: TRBJ2-2; cdr3_aa: CSARDRGELFF; cdr3_nt: TGCAGTGCTAGGGACAGGGGGGAGCTGTTTTTT
d_call: .; clone_size: many; v_call: TRBV12-3/TRBV12-4; j_call: TRBJ2-3; cdr3_aa: CASSLVAFQDTQYF; cdr3_nt: TGTGCCAGCAGTTTAGTGGCCTTTCAAGATACGCAGTATTTT
d_call: TRBD1; clone_size: many; v_call: TRBV7-2; j_call: TRBJ1-2; cdr3_aa: CASSPFGPRDSNYGYTF; cdr3_nt: TGTGCCAGCAGCCCTTTTGGGCCCCGGGACAGTAACTATGGCTACACCTTC
d_call: TRBD1; clone_size: many; v_call: TRBV5-6; j_call: TRBJ2-3; cdr3_aa: CASSRGTGRSDTQYF; cdr3_nt: TGTGCCAGCAGTCGTGGGACAGGGCGATCAGATACGCAGTATTTT
d_call: .; clone_size: many; v_call: TRBV12-3/TRBV12-4; j_call: TRBJ1-3; cdr3_aa: CASSLGRVGNTIYF; cdr3_nt: TGTGCCAGCAGTCTTGGCCGGGTGGGAAACACCATATATTTT
d_call: TRBD2; clone_size: many; v_call: TRBV5-6; j_call: TRBJ2-5; cdr3_aa: CASSLVAGGRETQYF; cdr3_nt: TGTGCCAGCAGCTTGGTAGCGGGAGGGAGAGAGACCCAGTACTTC
d_call: TRBD2; clone_size: many; v_call: TRBV5-1; j_call: TRBJ2-5; cdr3_aa: CASRLAGGSQETQYF; cdr3_nt: TGCGCCAGCAGACTAGCGGGAGGGAGTCAAGAGACCCAGTACTTC
d_call: TRBD2; clone_size: many; v_call: TRBV20-1; j_call: TRBJ2-3; cdr3_aa: CSAVRLAGTDTQYF; cdr3_nt: TGCAGTGCCGTGCGTCTAGCGGGCACAGATACGCAGTATTTT
d_call: .; clone_size: many; v_call: TRBV15; j_call: TRBJ2-1; cdr3_aa: CATRVSGPRSSYNEQFF; cdr3_nt: TGTGCCACCAGAGTCAGCGGCCCTCGTAGCTCCTACAATGAGCAGTTCTTC
d_call: .; clone_size: many; v_call: TRBV5-6; j_call: TRBJ2-5; cdr3_aa: CASSPVGGGETQYF; cdr3_nt: TGTGCCAGCAGCCCGGTCGGGGGAGGAGAGACCCAGTACTTC
d_call: TRBD2; clone_size: few; v_call: TRBV20-1; j_call: TRBJ2-5; cdr3_aa: CSANHSGGLQTQYF; cdr3_nt: TGCAGTGCTAACCATAGCGGGGGGTTGCAGACCCAGTACTTC
d_call: TRBD2; clone_size: many; v_call: TRBV7-8; j_call: TRBJ2-2; cdr3_aa: CASSTRLAGLTGELFF; cdr3_nt: TGTGCCAGCAGCACTAGACTAGCGGGATTGACCGGGGAGCTGTTTTTT
d_call: .; clone_size: many; v_call: TRBV6-1; j_call: TRBJ1-2; cdr3_aa: CASSETLFRGAGGYTF; cdr3_nt: TGTGCCAGCAGTGAAACCCTTTTCAGGGGCGCAGGTGGCTACACCTTC
d_call: TRBD2; clone_size: many; v_call: TRBV20-1; j_call: TRBJ2-1; cdr3_aa: CSARRPSGGFNEQFF; cdr3_nt: TGCAGTGCTAGACGTCCTAGCGGGGGCTTCAATGAGCAGTTCTTC
d_call: .; clone_size: many; v_call: TRBV5-1; j_call: TRBJ1-1; cdr3_aa: CASSPKEGDTEAFF; cdr3_nt: TGCGCCAGCAGCCCAAAGGAGGGTGATACTGAAGCTTTCTTT
d_call: TRBD1; clone_size: many; v_call: TRBV29-1; j_call: TRBJ2-2; cdr3_aa: CSGRQGRIGELFF; cdr3_nt: TGCAGCGGCCGACAGGGGAGGATCGGGGAGCTGTTTTTT
d_call: TRBD2; clone_size: many; v_call: TRBV20-1; j_call: TRBJ2-5; cdr3_aa: CSAQTSGGLKTQYF; cdr3_nt: TGCAGTGCTCAAACTAGCGGGGGACTCAAGACCCAGTACTTC
d_call: .; clone_size: many; v_call: TRBV3-1; j_call: TRBJ2-2; cdr3_aa: CASSQSTGELFF; cdr3_nt: TGTGCCAGCAGCCAAAGCACCGGGGAGCTGTTTTTT
d_call: .; clone_size: many; v_call: TRBV20-1; j_call: TRBJ2-5; cdr3_aa: CSAREGAGVETQYF; cdr3_nt: TGCAGTGCTAGAGAAGGGGCAGGGGTGGAGACCCAGTACTTC
d_call: .; clone_size: many; v_call: TRBV20-1; j_call: TRBJ1-6; cdr3_aa: CSARDRRGGSPLHF; cdr3_nt: TGCAGTGCTAGAGACAGGCGGGGGGGTTCACCCCTCCACTTT
d_call: TRBD2; clone_size: many; v_call: TRBV18; j_call: TRBJ2-3; cdr3_aa: CASSRTRGEDTQYF; cdr3_nt: TGTGCCAGCTCAAGAACCCGGGGGGAAGATACGCAGTATTTT
d_call: .; clone_size: many; v_call: TRBV5-1; j_call: TRBJ2-1; cdr3_aa: CASSSSNVAVPDPDNEQFF; cdr3_nt: TGCGCCAGCAGCTCCTCAAATGTGGCCGTCCCCGACCCGGACAATGAGCAGTTCTTC
d_call: TRBD2; clone_size: many; v_call: TRBV18; j_call: TRBJ2-7; cdr3_aa: CASSLTSGSGSYEQYF; cdr3_nt: TGTGCCAGCTCACTTACTAGCGGGAGTGGTTCCTACGAGCAGTACTTC
d_call: TRBD1; clone_size: many; v_call: TRBV12-3/TRBV12-4; j_call: TRBJ1-3; cdr3_aa: CASSLTGAGNTIYF; cdr3_nt: TGTGCCAGCAGTTTAACAGGGGCTGGAAACACCATATATTTT
d_call: TRBD2; clone_size: many; v_call: TRBV20-1; j_call: TRBJ2-7; cdr3_aa: CSAPIAGPYEQYF; cdr3_nt: TGCAGTGCTCCGATAGCGGGCCCCTACGAGCAGTACTTC
d_call: .; clone_size: many; v_call: TRBV2; j_call: TRBJ2-1; cdr3_aa: CASSGEGGLEQFF; cdr3_nt: TGTGCCAGCAGTGGCGAGGGGGGCCTTGAGCAGTTCTTC
d_call: .; clone_size: many; v_call: TRBV6-5; j_call: TRBJ2-2; cdr3_aa: CASSYLYRAGELFF; cdr3_nt: TGTGCCAGCAGTTACCTTTATAGGGCCGGGGAGCTGTTTTTT
d_call: TRBD2; clone_size: many; v_call: TRBV5-1; j_call: TRBJ2-7; cdr3_aa: CASSRGTSDRFFSYEQYF; cdr3_nt: TGCGCCAGCAGCCGAGGGACTAGCGACCGTTTCTTCTCCTACGAGCAGTACTTC
d_call: TRBD1; clone_size: .; v_call: TRBV18; j_call: TRBJ1-4; cdr3_aa: CARSPARGRDEKLFF; cdr3_nt: TGTGCCAGATCACCCGCCAGGGGGCGAGATGAAAAACTGTTTTTT